The sequence of this TCR beta chain was determined in a study of human T cells and chemical hapten exposure (dated by TCRdb to 2020 to 2022). Concerning the study at large: For sensitization, 2% DPC in acetone was applied to a roughly 2 cm by roughly 2 cm area of upper inner arm skin. Throughout the approximately 25-week study period, patients were also given weekly therapeutic DPC doses on the scalp. This study followed changes in the peripheral blood TCR repertoire in vivo during primary and secondary sensitization of alopecia patients to the hapten diphenylcyclopropenone (DPC). Roughly 30 alopecia patients provided blood for TCR sequencing at one to four time points (pre-sensitization, 2, 6 and 24 weeks). Patch tests used Finn chambers with 0.01% DPC on the upper back, scored after 6 days by International Contact Dermatitis Research Group standards. Libraries were combined into a pool for sequencing, and differences in TCR yield between samples came mainly from small differences in library volumes within the pool. The mostly female patient cohort included alopecia areata with under or over 50% scalp involvement, alopecia totalis and alopecia universalis. Blood was sampled from patients pre-sensitization (week 0) and at 2, 6 and about 24 weeks after DPC sensitization.

On this clonotype: Its cognate antigen has yet to be identified. Per-nucleotide qualities are absent, and no much larger clonotype sits a single base away.

The CDR3 spans 15 residues, from the cysteine through the phenylalanine. The kept DNA is CDR3 alone, 45 bases in frame from the first base. The V end loses 8 bases and the J end loses 2 bases, and a stretch of 13 bases separates them. The library was obtained by RACE. Sequencing instrument: NextSeq 500. During library preparation, unique molecular identifiers were attached to individual cDNA molecules so that TCRs could be counted quantitatively and reproducibly. For every blood RNA sample, sequencing covered both the TCR alpha and TCR beta chains. Processing in the source paper ran as follows. Samples had a median of 95,638 TCRs, with a range from about 23,224 to 700,000. V, J and CDR3 annotation of the TCR reads was performed with the Decombinator software suite. Every sample was subsampled to the same number of TCRs (28,000) for the PS versus PT1 abundance plots. Expanded TCRs were defined as absent before sensitization and observed at least eight times at the 2-week time point. TCRdb redid the processing of the public reads, applying fastp at Q25 and MiXCR, and retained in-frame beta chains. Identical CDR3 proteins give one entry, which carries the most common genes and DNA. What appears here as the V and J calls and clone size reflects TCRdb's work, not the paper's. This sample comprises more than 70,000 distinct CDR3 sequences, about a tenth of them detected only once. Of the sample, 0.8% to 1.2% is held by the ten largest clones.

Overall results and qualifications from the work: No change with DPC sensitization was found in the number of TCRs above 1 in 1000 frequency, and no evidence of global repertoire structure alterations was found. Alopecia, a presumed autoimmune disease, was present in all patients, so the immune response of the patients might differ from that of healthy individuals. Expanded TCRs formed significantly more large CDR3 similarity clusters than pre-sensitization or healthy control sets, consistent with antigen-driven responses. Patch test score was positively correlated with the number of PT1 expanded TCRs, with significance at thresholds 8, 16 and 32 but not at 4. After repeated subsampling, the strength of the expansion versus patch-test correlation and the threshold at which it became significant changed.

The time point label on this specimen signifies: patch test 3, about 24 weeks after DPC sensitization. The treatment or condition label corresponds to: therapeutic diphenylcyclopropenone sensitization with weekly scalp DPC. At each patch-test visit, blood was drawn before the patch test was applied. Patients were considered eligible if aged 18 to 70, diagnosed with alopecia and deemed suitable for DPC therapy, and patients were excluded if pregnant. Total RNA was extracted from unfractionated whole blood that had been collected in Tempus Blood RNA tubes. Sequencing used whole blood, obtained in connection with sensitization to the hapten diphenylcyclopropenone (DPC). The rearranged chain carries TRBV12-3 or TRBV12-4 and TRBJ2-6; TRBD1 is a possible D gene, resting on 5 matching bases. The TCR originated in a woman aged 25 to 39 with alopecia areata. Some clones in this sample may be carry-over from other donors' samples. The DNA reads TGTGCCAGCGCAGGGCCCCCTCCTGGGGCCAACGTCCTGACTTTC. Protein translation: CASAGPPPGANVLTF.